These T cell receptor beta chains were read from a single sample in a study of neurological immune-mediated disorders. TCRdb called the 5' RACE reads again in MiXCR, with one record for every CDR3 protein. The profile shows fewer than 80,000 distinct CDR3 sequences, roughly 5% of them singletons. The specimen was PBMCs. The receptors originated from a woman aged 25-40 years with multiple sclerosis. Both conserved end residues are part of each CDR3. Fields, in order: V gene, J gene, D gene, clone size, CDR3 DNA, CDR3 protein. A D gene is named only where the DNA matches it firmly. Only some rows state a clone size, as once, few, many or a class for expanded clones.

>TRBV27|TRBJ1-1|-|few
TGTGCCAGCAGTTTATTAGGCAGCCCTGGAGCTTTCTTT
CASSLLGSPGAFF
>TRBV5-1|TRBJ1-6|-|many
TGCGCCAGCAGCTTACAGAGGACCGGGGGAAATTCACCCCTCCACTTT
CASSLQRTGGNSPLHF
>TRBV7-6|TRBJ1-4|-|-
TGTGCCAGCAGCTTTAATGGAAAACTGTTTTTT
CASSFNGKLFF
>TRBV6-6|TRBJ1-4|-|many
TGTGCCAGCAGTTGGGACGGAGCGAATGAAAAACTGTTTTTT
CASSWDGANEKLFF
>TRBV7-6|TRBJ1-2|-|many
TGTGCCAGCAGTCCTCCCGGGTGGAATGGCTACACCTTC
CASSPPGWNGYTF
>TRBV27|TRBJ1-6|TRBD1|-
TGTGCCAGCTCCCGGCAGGGGGACAATTCACCCCTCAACTTT
CASSRQGDNSPLNF
>TRBV5-1|TRBJ2-1|-|few
TGCGCCAGCACTGAAGGAGGGGGGGCCTTCAATGAGCAGTTCTTC
CASTEGGGAFNEQFF
>TRBV5-6|TRBJ1-2|-|-
TGTGCCAGCAGCTTGGGGTCCCTGCTGGGTTACACCTTC
CASSLGSLLGYTF
>TRBV20-1|TRBJ2-3|-|many
TGCAGTGCTTCCGAACACTTCACAGATACGCAGTATTTT
CSASEHFTDTQYF
>TRBV6-5|TRBJ2-2|-|many
TGTGCCAGCAGCGGGGAAAACGGGGAGCTGTTTTTT
CASSGENGELFF
>TRBV20-1|TRBJ1-5|-|many
TGCAGTGCTACTCCGGGACATAGTAATCAGCCCCAGAATTTT
CSATPGHSNQPQNF